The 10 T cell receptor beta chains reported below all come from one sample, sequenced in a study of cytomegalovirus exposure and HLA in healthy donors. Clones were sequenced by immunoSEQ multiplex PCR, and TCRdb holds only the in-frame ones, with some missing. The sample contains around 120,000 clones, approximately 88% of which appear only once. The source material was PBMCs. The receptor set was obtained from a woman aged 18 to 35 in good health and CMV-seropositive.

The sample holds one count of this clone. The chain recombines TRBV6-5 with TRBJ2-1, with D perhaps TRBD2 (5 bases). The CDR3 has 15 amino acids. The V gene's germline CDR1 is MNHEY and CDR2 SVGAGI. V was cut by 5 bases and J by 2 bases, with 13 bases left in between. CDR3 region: CASSRPGIPYNEQFF. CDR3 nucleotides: TGTGCCAGCAGTAGACCGGGGATTCCCTACAATGAGCAGTTCTTC.

CDR3 in DNA: TGTGCCAGTAGTACCCTCGTGGGCGGGCCCTCCTACGAGCAGTACTTC. Translated, it gives CASSTLVGGPSYEQYF. The V and J genes are TRBV19 and TRBJ2-7; tentative D call: TRBD2 (5 bases). With 4 bases removed from V and 0 bases from J, the gap between germline ends came to 16 bases. The CDR3 contains 16 residues. The germline V gene has CDR1 LNHDA and CDR2 SQIVND (reference sequence).

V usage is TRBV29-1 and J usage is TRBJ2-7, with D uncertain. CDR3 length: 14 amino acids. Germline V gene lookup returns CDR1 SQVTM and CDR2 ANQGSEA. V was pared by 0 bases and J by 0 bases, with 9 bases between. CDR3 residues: CSVEERSSSYEQYF. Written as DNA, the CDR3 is TGCAGCGTTGAAGAACGGTCGAGCTCCTACGAGCAGTACTTC.

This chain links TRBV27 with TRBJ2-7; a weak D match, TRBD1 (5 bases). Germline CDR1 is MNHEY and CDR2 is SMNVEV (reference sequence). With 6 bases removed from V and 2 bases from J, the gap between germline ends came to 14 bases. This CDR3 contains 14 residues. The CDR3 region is CASSPGGAAYEQYF. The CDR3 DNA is TGTGCCAGCAGCCCCGGTGGGGCCGCCTACGAGCAGTACTTC.

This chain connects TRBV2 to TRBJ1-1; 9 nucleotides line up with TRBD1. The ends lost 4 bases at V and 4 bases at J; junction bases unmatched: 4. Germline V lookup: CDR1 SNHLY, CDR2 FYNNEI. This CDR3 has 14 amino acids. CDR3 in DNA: TGTGCCAGCAGTGGACAGGGGGTCGGCACTGAAGCTTTCTTT. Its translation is CASSGQGVGTEAFF.

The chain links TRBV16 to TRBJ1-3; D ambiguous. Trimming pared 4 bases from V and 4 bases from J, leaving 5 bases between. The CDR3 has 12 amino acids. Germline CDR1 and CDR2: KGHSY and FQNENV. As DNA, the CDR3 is TGTGCCAGCAGCCGTCAAGGAAACACCATATATTTT. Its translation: CASSRQGNTIYF.

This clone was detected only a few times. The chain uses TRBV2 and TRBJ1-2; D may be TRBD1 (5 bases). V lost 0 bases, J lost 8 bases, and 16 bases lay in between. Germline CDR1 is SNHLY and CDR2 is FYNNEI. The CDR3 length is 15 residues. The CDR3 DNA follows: TGTGCCAGCAGTGAAGCAACTCGGGGGGGGACCGGCTACACCTTC. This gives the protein CASSEATRGGTGYTF. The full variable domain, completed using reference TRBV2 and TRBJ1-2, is EPEVTQTPSHQVTQMGQEVILRCVPISNHLYFYWYRQILGQKVEFLVSFYNNEISEKSEIFDDQFSVERPDGSNFTLKIRSTKLEDSAMYFCASSEATRGGTGYTFGSGTRLTVV.

The chain's CDR3 is CASSFPLVMDEQFF. CDR3 sequence (DNA): TGTGCCAGCAGCTTCCCCTTAGTCATGGATGAGCAGTTCTTC. The V gene is TRBV7-3, the J gene TRBJ2-1, with D unresolved. V was clipped by 3 bases and J by 8 bases, with 14 bases between them. The germline CDR1 and CDR2 sequences are SGHTA and FQGTGA. CDR3 length: 14 amino acids. Complete variable domain (other parts from reference TRBV7-3 and TRBJ2-1): GAGVSQTPSNKVTEKGKYVELRCDPISGHTALYWYRQSLGQGPEFLIYFQGTGAADDSGLPNDRFFAVRPEGSVSTLKIQRTERGDSAVYLCASSFPLVMDEQFFGPGTRLTVL.

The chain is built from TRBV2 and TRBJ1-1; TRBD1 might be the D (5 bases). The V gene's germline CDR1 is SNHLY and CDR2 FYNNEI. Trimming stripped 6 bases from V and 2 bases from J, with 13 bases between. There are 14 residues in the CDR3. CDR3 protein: CASRAGTYNTEAFF. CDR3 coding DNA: TGTGCCAGCAGAGCCGGGACTTACAACACTGAAGCTTTCTTT.

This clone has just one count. The CDR3 sequence is CASRGTSGARELFF. The DNA of the CDR3 is TGTGCCAGCAGAGGGACTAGCGGGGCTAGGGAGCTGTTTTTT. V is TRBV2 and J is TRBJ2-2; 13 bases match TRBD2. Looked up from germline, CDR1 is SNHLY and CDR2 is FYNNEI. The CDR3 is made up of 14 amino acids. J gave up 9 bases and V 6 bases, and 4 bases lay outside the gene matches.